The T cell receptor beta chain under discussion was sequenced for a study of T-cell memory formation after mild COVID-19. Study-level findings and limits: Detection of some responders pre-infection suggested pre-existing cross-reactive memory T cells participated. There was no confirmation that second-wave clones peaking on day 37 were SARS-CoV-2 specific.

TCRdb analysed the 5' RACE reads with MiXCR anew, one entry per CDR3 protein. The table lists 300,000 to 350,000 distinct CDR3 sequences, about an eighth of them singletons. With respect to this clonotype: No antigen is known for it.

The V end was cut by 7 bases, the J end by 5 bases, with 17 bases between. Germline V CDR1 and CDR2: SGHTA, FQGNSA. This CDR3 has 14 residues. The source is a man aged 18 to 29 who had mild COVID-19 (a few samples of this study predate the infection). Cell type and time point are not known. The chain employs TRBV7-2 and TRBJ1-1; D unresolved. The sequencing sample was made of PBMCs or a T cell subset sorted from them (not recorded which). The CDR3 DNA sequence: TGTGCCAGCACGGCCGAGGGAGGTGGTACTGAAGCTTTCTTT. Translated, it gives CASTAEGGGTEAFF. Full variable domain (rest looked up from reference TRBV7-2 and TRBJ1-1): GAGVSQSPSNKVTEKGKDVELRCDPISGHTALYWYRQSLGQGLEFLIYFQGNSAPDKSGLPSDRFSAERTGGSVSTLTIQRTQQEDSAVYLCASTAEGGGTEAFFGQGTRLTVV.